This TCR beta chain comes out of a study of regulatory T cells in long-lasting Graves disease. On the study more broadly: Persistent Graves' disease required over 5 years of antithyroid drugs and positive TSH receptor antibodies.

As regards this clonotype: Its cognate antigen is unknown.

Arm-PCR with iRepertoire HTBI primers amplified the CDR3 regions for these TCR beta libraries. TCRdb reprocessed the multiplex PCR reads via MiXCR and lists one record per CDR3 protein. The data show fewer than 600,000 distinct CDR3 sequences, roughly 22% seen once. From germline, CDR1 is LGHNA and CDR2 YSLEER. V shed 0 bases and J shed 0 bases, with 8 bases lying between them. The CDR3 totals 15 residues. Time point of the sample: persistent/refractory GD, antithyroid drugs over 5 years with positive TRAb. Generation of the TCR library employed RNA extracted from PBMCs. The patient group derived from an endocrinology department in Xi'an, China. Whole-study results and caveats: Persistent-disease Graves' patients showed less TCR diversity than new cases. The persistent group shared around 2,600 public clonotypes, more than the 966 shared by new patients.

The chain recombines TRBV4-3 with TRBJ1-1; no clear D gene. Material: peripheral blood mononuclear cells (PBMCs), obtained when the disease was refractory, from a patient treated with antithyroid drugs. The sequence came from a female donor with Graves disease. CDR3 sequence reads: CASSQDEMMNTEAFF. The DNA for the CDR3 is TGCGCCAGCAGCCAAGATGAGATGATGAACACTGAAGCTTTCTTT.